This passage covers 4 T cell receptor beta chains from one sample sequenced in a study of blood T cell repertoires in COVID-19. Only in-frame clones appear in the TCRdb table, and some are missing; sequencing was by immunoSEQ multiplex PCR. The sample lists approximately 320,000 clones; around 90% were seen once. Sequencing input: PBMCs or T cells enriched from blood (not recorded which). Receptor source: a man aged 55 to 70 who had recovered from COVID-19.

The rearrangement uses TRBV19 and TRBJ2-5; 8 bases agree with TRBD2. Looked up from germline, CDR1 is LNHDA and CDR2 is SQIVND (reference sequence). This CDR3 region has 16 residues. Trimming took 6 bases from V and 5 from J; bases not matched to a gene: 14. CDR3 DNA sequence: TGTGCCAGTAGGGCGATAAACGGGGGGGGATCGGAGACCCAGTACTTC. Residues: CASRAINGGGSETQYF.

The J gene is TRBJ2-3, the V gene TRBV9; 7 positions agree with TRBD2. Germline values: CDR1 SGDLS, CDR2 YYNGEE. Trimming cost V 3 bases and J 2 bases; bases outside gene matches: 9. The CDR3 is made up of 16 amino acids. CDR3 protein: CASSATTGTTTDTQYF. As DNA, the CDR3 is TGTGCCAGCAGCGCTACCACCGGGACTACCACAGATACGCAGTATTTT.

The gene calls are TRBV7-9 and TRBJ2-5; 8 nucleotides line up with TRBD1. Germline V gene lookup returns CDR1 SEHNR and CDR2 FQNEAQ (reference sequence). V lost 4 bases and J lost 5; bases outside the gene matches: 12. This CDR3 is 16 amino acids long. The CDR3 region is CASSYRPGQGLETQYF. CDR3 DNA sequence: TGTGCCAGCAGCTACCGTCCCGGACAGGGTTTGGAGACCCAGTACTTC.

CDR3 amino acids: CASSPTGTSHRYF. The CDR3 DNA sequence: TGTGCCAGCAGCCCAACCGGGACTAGCCATAGGTACTTC. The chain is built from TRBV9 and TRBJ2-4; the match to TRBD2 covers 9 bases. J was trimmed by 15 bases and V by 4 bases; bases with no gene match: 11. The CDR3 extends over 13 amino acids. CDR1 is SGDLS, CDR2 YYNGEE, per germline.